Shown below are 22 T cell receptor beta chains from a single sample sequenced in a study of preoperative IRX-2 immunotherapy in early breast cancer. Clones were read by immunoSEQ multiplex PCR, and TCRdb kept only the in-frame ones, dropping some. The sample records about 89,000 clones, just over 85% being singletons. The treatment denotes: preoperative locoregional IRX-2 cytokine immunotherapy. The starting material was tumor tissue, obtained after IRX-2 immunotherapy. These receptors all stem from a human donor with breast cancer.

The J gene is TRBJ2-3, the V gene TRBV18; TRBD2 is a possible D gene (6 bases). Germline CDR1 reads KGHSH; CDR2 reads LQKENI. The CDR3 runs 15 residues. V was trimmed by 3 bases and J by 5 bases, leaving 15 bases between them. The DNA for the CDR3 is TGTGCCAGCTCACCCCCGGCGGGGACGGGAGATACGCAGTATTTT. Translation gives CASSPPAGTGDTQYF. Looking up the rest from reference TRBV18 and TRBJ2-3 gives the full variable domain: NAGVMQNPRHLVRRRGQEARLRCSPMKGHSHVYWYRQLPEEGLKFMVYLQKENIIDESGMPKERFSAEFPKEGPSILRIQQVVRGDSAAYFCASSPPAGTGDTQYFGPGTRLTVL.

The chain couples TRBV5-1 to TRBJ2-5; D is uncertain. The V end was cut by 4 bases, the J end by 7 bases, with 17 bases between. The CDR3 runs to 14 residues. Germline V lookup: CDR1 SGHRS, CDR2 YFSETQ. The CDR3 loop is CASSPGPSGGTQYF. CDR3 in DNA: TGCGCCAGCAGCCCCGGGCCCTCGGGCGGGACCCAGTACTTC.

This rearrangement joins TRBV6-8 to TRBJ1-1, with TRBD1 matching 8 bases. V dropped 2 bases and J dropped 12; count of bases not matched to a gene: 11. From germline, CDR1 is MNHGY and CDR2 SAAAGT. The CDR3 covers 14 residues. DNA of the CDR3: TGTGCCAGCAGTTACCCGGGGACAGGAGGGTCAACTTTCTTT. This translates into CASSYPGTGGSTFF.

This clone was detected once. The V call is TRBV19, the J call TRBJ2-4, with a tentative D call TRBD1 (5 bases). Germline V gives CDR1 LNHDA, CDR2 SQIVND (reference sequence). This CDR3 comprises 15 residues. V lost 2 bases, J lost 1 base, and 9 bases lay in between. DNA for the CDR3: TGTGCCAGTAGTATATCAGGGATGGCCAAAAACATTCAGTACTTC. Encoded protein: CASSISGMAKNIQYF. The complete variable domain, with remaining parts taken from reference TRBV19 and TRBJ2-4, reads DGGITQSPKYLFRKEGQNVTLSCEQNLNHDAMYWYRQDPGQGLRLIYYSQIVNDFQKGDIAEGYSVSREKKESFPLTVTSAQKNPTAFYLCASSISGMAKNIQYFGAGTRLSVL.

The chain has TRBV10-1 and TRBJ2-1; D may be TRBD2 (6 bases). The germline gives CDR1 WNHNN, CDR2 SYGVQD (reference sequence). Deletions cut 3 bases from V and 5 bases from J, with 11 bases between. CDR3 length: 14 amino acids. CDR3 coding DNA: TGCGCCAGCAGTGAAATGTGGGGGGACAATGAGCAGTTCTTC. Protein: CASSEMWGDNEQFF.

The chain has TRBV6-8 and TRBJ1-6; D remains unclear. Germline values: CDR1 MNHGY, CDR2 SAAAGT. The CDR3 extends over 15 amino acids. Trimming took off 6 bases at V and 11 bases at J, with 20 bases between the two ends. The DNA for the CDR3 is TGTGCCAGCAGGACCCTAGGCGGACTCGGGGCACCCCTCCACTTT. Encoded protein: CASRTLGGLGAPLHF.

V usage is TRBV29-1 and J usage is TRBJ2-1, with 9 bases aligning to TRBD1. This CDR3 region has 15 residues. Germline V gene lookup returns CDR1 SQVTM and CDR2 ANQGSEA. Losses at the gene ends were 6 bases for V and 7 bases for J; bases not matched to a gene: 13. The CDR3 coding sequence is TGCAGCGTCGCAGCCCCGGGACAGGGCCTAAATGAGCAGTTCTTC. It codes for CSVAAPGQGLNEQFF.

The count of this clone is one. The rearrangement joins TRBV19 to TRBJ2-7, with 11 bases lining up with TRBD2. This CDR3 is built from 17 residues. The V gene's germline CDR1 is LNHDA and CDR2 SQIVND (reference sequence). The V gene end was trimmed by 3 bases and the J gene end by 1 base; junction bases not matched to a gene: 8. CDR3 amino acids: CASSIRSSGGASYEQYF. The CDR3 DNA follows: TGTGCCAGTAGTATCCGAAGTAGCGGGGGGGCATCCTACGAGCAGTACTTC.

The rearrangement uses TRBV28 and TRBJ1-3, with D possibly matching TRBD1 (5 bases). Germline CDR1 reads MDHEN; CDR2 reads SYDVKM. V was shortened by 2 bases and J by 0 bases, with 11 bases between the two germline ends. The CDR3 covers 16 residues. DNA of the CDR3: TGTGCCAGCAGTTTAGATGGGGGTTACTCTGGAAACACCATATATTTT. Its protein product is CASSLDGGYSGNTIYF. The variable domain in full, with the rest retrieved from reference TRBV28 and TRBJ1-3, is DVKVTQSSRYLVKRTGEKVFLECVQDMDHENMFWYRQDPGLGLRLIYFSYDVKMKEKGDIPEGYSVSREKKERFSLILESASTNQTSMYLCASSLDGGYSGNTIYFGEGSWLTVV.

The V call is TRBV5-1, the J call TRBJ2-5; D not resolved. The CDR3 is 14 amino acids. Per the germline V gene, CDR1 is SGHRS and CDR2 is YFSETQ. V lost 4 bases, J lost 4 bases, and 14 bases lay in between. Written as DNA, the CDR3 is TGCGCCAGCAGCCCCGTTACTACCGGAGAGACCCAGTACTTC. Translated, it gives CASSPVTTGETQYF.

The V gene is TRBV6-8, the J gene TRBJ2-1, with D unresolved. Germline assignment: CDR1 MNHGY and CDR2 SAAAGT. The V end lost 0 bases, the J end lost 3 bases, and 12 bases lay between the germline ends. CDR3 length: 16 residues. In nucleotides, the CDR3 is TGTGCCAGCAGTTACTCGATACTCAGAAACTACAATGAGCAGTTCTTC. Translating it yields CASSYSILRNYNEQFF.

This sequence joins TRBV30 and TRBJ1-5; the D gene is possibly TRBD1 (6 bases). Trimming removed 0 bases at V and 6 bases at J, with 9 bases between. The CDR3 totals 13 residues. The germline V gene has CDR1 GTSNPN and CDR2 SVGIG (reference sequence). The CDR3 loop reads CAWSVLGGQPQHF. The CDR3 region has the DNA TGTGCCTGGAGTGTATTAGGGGGTCAGCCCCAGCATTTT. Supplemented by reference TRBV30 and TRBJ1-5, the full variable domain reads SQTIHQWPATLVQPVGSPLSLECTVEGTSNPNLYWYRQAAGRGLQLLFYSVGIGQISSEVPQNLSASRPQDRQFILSSKKLLLSDSGFYLCAWSVLGGQPQHFGDGTRLSIL.

The chain has TRBV29-1 and TRBJ1-1, with D maybe TRBD1 (5 bases). Germline CDR1 and CDR2: SQVTM and ANQGSEA. V lost 5 bases to trimming and J lost 4 bases, with 14 bases between them. This CDR3 has 13 amino acids. This CDR3 is CSVLPLGVTEAFF. The CDR3 bases are TGCAGCGTTTTACCCCTAGGGGTCACTGAAGCTTTCTTT. The entire variable domain, with the rest obtained from reference TRBV29-1 and TRBJ1-1, is as follows: SAVISQKPSRDICQRGTSLTIQCQVDSQVTMMFWYRQQPGQSLTLIATANQGSEATYESGFVIDKFPISRPNLTFSTLTVSNMSPEDSSIYLCSVLPLGVTEAFFGQGTRLTVV.

This chain uses TRBV5-1 with TRBJ1-1; no clear D gene. CDR3 length: 15 amino acids. Germline loops: CDR1 SGHRS, CDR2 YFSETQ. With 1 base removed from V and 4 bases from J, the gap between germline ends came to 14 bases. The CDR3: CASSLMDVTTTEAFF. Here the CDR3 DNA reads TGCGCCAGCAGCTTGATGGACGTTACTACCACTGAAGCTTTCTTT.

The chain is built from TRBV29-1 and TRBJ1-1, with a possible D match to TRBD1 (5 bases). The CDR3 contains 12 residues. Germline V gene data show CDR1 as SQVTM and CDR2 as ANQGSEA. Trimming pared 6 bases from V and 2 bases from J, leaving 10 bases between. CDR3: CSVAQGNTEAFF. Here the CDR3 DNA reads TGCAGCGTAGCCCAGGGAAACACTGAAGCTTTCTTT.

V usage is TRBV25-1 and J usage is TRBJ2-2, with D perhaps matching TRBD2 (6 bases). The germline V and J ends were trimmed by 4 bases and 3 bases, with 15 bases remaining between them. The CDR3 has 16 amino acids. CDR1 MGHDK and CDR2 SYGVNS come from the germline V gene. In DNA form, the CDR3 reads TGTGCCAGCAGTGGGAGCGGATGGAGGGACACCGGGGAGCTGTTTTTT. Protein product: CASSGSGWRDTGELFF.

J is TRBJ2-1 and V is TRBV4-2, with 10 bases aligning to TRBD2. V gave up 8 bases and J gave up 5 bases; unmatched junction bases: 6. The CDR3 loop spans 14 amino acids. CDR1 is LGHNA and CDR2 is YNFKEQ in the germline V gene. CDR3 loop: CASCRSGGDNEQFF. The CDR3 region has the DNA TGTGCCAGCTGCAGGAGCGGGGGGGACAATGAGCAGTTCTTC.

The rearrangement links TRBV6-8 to TRBJ2-3; D gene unclear. The CDR3 sequence is 13 residues long. Germline CDR1 MNHGY, CDR2 SAAAGT. The V end was cut by 6 bases, the J end by 4 bases, with 11 bases between. CDR3: CASRTLLADTQYF. The CDR3 DNA is TGTGCCAGCAGGACGCTTCTAGCAGATACGCAGTATTTT.

The chain has TRBV30 and TRBJ1-5; no reliable D call. The germline V gene encodes CDR1 GTSNPN and CDR2 SVGIG (reference sequence). This CDR3 spans 13 amino acids. Trimming pared 7 bases from V and 2 bases from J, leaving 12 bases between. CDR3 DNA sequence: TGTGCCTTGACACTGGGCGGCAATCAGCCCCAGCATTTT. Translated: CALTLGGNQPQHF.

J is TRBJ2-7 and V is TRBV29-1; 11 bases fit TRBD1. The V segment lost 7 bases and the J segment 6 bases; nucleotides outside the gene matches: 5. The germline CDR1 and CDR2 sequences are SQVTM and ANQGSEA. This CDR3 contains 12 residues. Here the CDR3 reads CSGGQGGGEQYF. CDR3 in DNA: TGCAGCGGGGGACAGGGGGGAGGCGAGCAGTACTTC.

This chain connects TRBV1 to TRBJ1-6. TRBV1 is labeled a pseudogene. This CDR3 is built from 18 residues. The CDR3 is CASSQDWAGSSYNSPLHF. As DNA, the CDR3 is TGCGCCAGCAGCCAAGATTGGGCAGGGAGCTCCTATAATTCACCCCTCCACTTT.

This clone was counted once. V usage is TRBV28 and J usage is TRBJ1-4; D gene uncertain. Trimming shortened V by 6 bases and J by 7 bases, and 15 bases separated the two germline ends. The CDR3 extends over 14 amino acids. The germline V gene has CDR1 MDHEN and CDR2 SYDVKM. CDR3 residues: CASSTGARGEKLFF. The CDR3 DNA reads TGTGCCAGCAGCACCGGCGCGAGAGGTGAAAAACTGTTTTTT.